The clone carrying this T cell receptor beta chain was observed a handful of times. Its antigen is still unknown. Germline V gene sequence: CDR1 SEHNR, CDR2 FQNEAQ (reference sequence). There are 17 residues in the CDR3. Trimming took off 1 base at V and 5 bases at J, with 18 bases between the two ends. These data originate in a study of CD8 T cells in ankylosing spondylitis. Study-wide findings and caveats: As reported, disease-linked clones showed significant enrichment in matched ankylosing spondylitis synovial fluid. One TCR beta motif, made up of several highly homologous variants, appeared characteristic of ankylosing spondylitis blood.

TCRdb reanalysed the 5' RACE reads using MiXCR and keeps one entry per CDR3 protein. This table holds 200,000 to 250,000 distinct CDR3 sequences, roughly 24% found once. V gene TRBV7-9 combines with J gene TRBJ1-5; possible D gene TRBD1, 6 bases. This TCR came from a male donor with ankylosing spondylitis or in good health (not recorded which). Sequences were obtained from blood, either unsorted or a sorted T cell fraction (not recorded which). CDR3 residues: CASSLERGDRGHQPQHF. The DNA of the CDR3 is TGTGCCAGCAGCTTAGAGAGGGGGGACCGGGGCCATCAGCCCCAGCATTTT.